These 31 T cell receptor beta chains were sequenced from one sample in a study of blood T cell repertoires in COVID-19 (TCRdb year 2020). Libraries were constructed by the immunoSEQ multiplex PCR assay. TCRdb obtained this table from immuneACCESS and retained in-frame rearrangements with V and J assigned. These tables miss some clones; where compared with another copy, unresolved V genes account for less than half of the shortfall, and the remainder is unexplained. The sample table lists about 300,000 clones, around 84% of them with a count of one. Clones ranked in the top ten supply about 4% of the sample. The specimen sequenced was PBMCs or T cells enriched from blood (not recorded which). The source is a man aged 25 to 40 who had recovered from COVID-19.

V usage is TRBV12-3 or TRBV12-4 and J usage is TRBJ1-1, with a possible D match to TRBD1 (6 bases). This CDR3 comprises 13 residues. V was trimmed by 5 bases and J by 5 bases, leaving 12 bases between them. CDR3 nucleotides: TGTGCCAGCAGTCTACAGGGTCGGACTGAAGCTTTCTTT. Protein sequence: CASSLQGRTEAFF.

The chain couples TRBV19 to TRBJ1-1; possibly TRBD1 for D (6 bases). This CDR3 spans 15 amino acids. Trimming pared 9 bases from V and 5 bases from J, leaving 22 bases between. Germline lookup yields CDR1 LNHDA and CDR2 SQIVND (reference sequence). CDR3 DNA sequence: TGTGCCAGCAAAAAAAAGGCGGGGGGCGAAACTGAAGCTTTCTTT. It specifies CASKKKAGGETEAFF.

The chain recombines TRBV18 with TRBJ2-7, with a weak D call TRBD2 (6 bases). Trimming stripped 6 bases from V and 7 bases from J, with 22 bases between. From germline, CDR1 is KGHSH and CDR2 LQKENI. The CDR3 has 15 residues. CDR3 in DNA: TGTGCCAGCTCCCCGGAGGGACCGAAGGTAGAGGAGCAGTACTTC. Its translation: CASSPEGPKVEEQYF.

This rearrangement joins TRBV5-4 to TRBJ2-2; D is perhaps TRBD1 (6 bases). The CDR3 contains 18 residues. Between the trimmed V and J ends, which lost 5 bases and 0 bases, there was a span of 20 bases. Germline CDR1 SGHNT, CDR2 YYREEE (reference sequence). The CDR3 reads CASRAWGLWGPNTGELFF. The DNA for the CDR3 is TGTGCCAGCAGGGCGTGGGGGCTTTGGGGACCGAACACCGGGGAGCTGTTTTTT.

This rearrangement joins TRBV7-9 to TRBJ2-2; D not certain. This CDR3 comprises 15 residues. Germline V gene sequence: CDR1 SEHNR, CDR2 FQNEAQ (reference sequence). V was pared by 2 bases and J by 0 bases, with 7 bases between. The CDR3 reads CASSLFPSNTGELFF. CDR3 sequence (DNA): TGTGCCAGCAGCTTATTCCCATCGAACACCGGGGAGCTGTTTTTT.

The V and J genes are TRBV6-1 and TRBJ2-4; D may be TRBD1 (5 bases). This CDR3 has 14 residues. Trimming left V 1 base short and J 8 bases short, with 12 bases between. CDR1 and CDR2 (germline): MNHNS, SASEGT. The CDR3 region is CASSEVDRRDIQYF. The CDR3 DNA reads as TGTGCCAGCAGTGAAGTAGACAGAAGGGACATTCAGTACTTC.

This chain connects TRBV5-4 to TRBJ2-3; 9 bases are a match to TRBD2. Per germline, CDR1 SGHNT and CDR2 YYREEE (reference sequence). V lost 0 bases to trimming and J lost 5 bases; unmatched junction nucleotides: 7. The CDR3 is 16 amino acids. This chain's CDR3 is CASSLVAGGRGDTQYF. The CDR3 DNA follows: TGTGCCAGCAGCTTGGTGGCGGGAGGGCGAGGAGATACGCAGTATTTT.

The chain is built from TRBV5-3 and TRBJ2-3, with 8 bases aligning to TRBD1. TRBV5-3 qualifies as an ORF whose function is uncertain. The ends lost 4 bases at V and 4 bases at J; junction bases unmatched: 8. This CDR3 contains 15 residues. CDR3 in DNA: TGTGCCAGAAGCCCCGGCAGGGGGCCTGCAGATACGCAGTATTTT. It specifies CARSPGRGPADTQYF.

The rearrangement joins TRBV4-1 to TRBJ2-7, with 9 positions matching TRBD1. There are 14 residues in the CDR3. Germline V lookup: CDR1 MGHRA, CDR2 YSYEKL. Trimming removed 5 bases from V and 2 bases from J; junction bases left unmatched: 4. This CDR3 reads CASSARDRAYEQYF. The CDR3 coding sequence is TGCGCCAGCAGCGCGCGGGACAGGGCCTACGAGCAGTACTTC.

V usage is TRBV6-5 and J usage is TRBJ2-1, with D tentatively TRBD2 (5 bases). Germline loops: CDR1 MNHEY, CDR2 SVGAGI. This CDR3 has 14 amino acids. V lost 2 bases and J 6 bases, leaving 11 bases between the germline ends. The CDR3 bases are TGTGCCAGCAGTTACGGGGAGTTCGGCAATGAGCAGTTCTTC. Its protein is CASSYGEFGNEQFF.

The CDR3 nucleotides are TGTGCCACCAGTGAGGGGACAGGGGCCGAGCAGTACTTC. The encoded protein is CATSEGTGAEQYF. V and J are TRBV24-1 and TRBJ2-7, with 10 bases aligning to TRBD1. Germline values: CDR1 KGHDR, CDR2 SFDVKD. The V segment lost 4 bases and the J segment 6 bases; nucleotides outside the gene matches: 2. This CDR3 region has 13 residues.

This clone was seen only once. The V gene is TRBV5-5, the J gene TRBJ2-5; 8 nucleotides line up with TRBD2. Germline CDR1 and CDR2: SGHKS and YYEKEE (reference sequence). The CDR3 is 17 amino acids. V trimming: 0 bases; J trimming: 4 bases; junction bases outside the gene matches: 11. CDR3 coding DNA: TGTGCCAGCAGCTTGGTAGCTTCCGGGGGGGCCGCAGAGACCCAGTACTTC. Translation gives CASSLVASGGAAETQYF.

J is TRBJ2-1 and V is TRBV25-1; possibly TRBD2 for D (5 bases). Trimming left V 4 bases short and J 0 bases short, with 13 bases between. Germline values: CDR1 MGHDK, CDR2 SYGVNS. The CDR3 has 16 residues. Written as DNA, the CDR3 is TGTGCCAGCAGTGCCGGAACGGGAAGCTCCTACAATGAGCAGTTCTTC. The encoded protein is CASSAGTGSSYNEQFF.

The V call is TRBV20-1, the J call TRBJ2-1; D is unresolved. This CDR3 comprises 10 residues. The germline V gene encodes CDR1 DFQATT and CDR2 SNEGSKA (reference sequence). V shed 4 bases and J shed 7 bases, with 5 bases lying between them. The CDR3 is CSAIENEQFF. Here the CDR3 DNA reads TGCAGTGCTATCGAGAATGAGCAGTTCTTC.

This clone was observed a handful of times. The chain employs TRBV6-1 and TRBJ2-7, with D hard to call. The germline gives CDR1 MNHNS, CDR2 SASEGT. V was trimmed by 2 bases and J by 3 bases, leaving 8 bases between them. The CDR3 is 13 residues long. The DNA of the CDR3 is TGTGCCAGCAGTGAAATGGCCGTCTACGAGCAGTACTTC. Protein sequence: CASSEMAVYEQYF.

The chain has TRBV18 and TRBJ1-3; 9 bases are shared with TRBD1. V shed 4 bases and J 0 bases; nucleotides not matched to a gene: 4. Germline lookup yields CDR1 KGHSH and CDR2 LQKENI. This CDR3 has 16 residues. CDR3 region: CASSHGTGNSGNTIYF. The CDR3 nucleotides read TGTGCCAGCTCACACGGGACAGGGAACTCTGGAAACACCATATATTTT. Using reference TRBV18 and TRBJ1-3 for the parts outside the CDR3, the full variable domain is NAGVMQNPRHLVRRRGQEARLRCSPMKGHSHVYWYRQLPEEGLKFMVYLQKENIIDESGMPKERFSAEFPKEGPSILRIQQVVRGDSAAYFCASSHGTGNSGNTIYFGEGSWLTVV.

This clone was seen more than once but under ten times. This chain connects TRBV11-3 to TRBJ2-2, with D tentatively TRBD2 (6 bases). CDR1 SGHNT and CDR2 YENEEA come from the germline V gene. V was pared by 2 bases and J by 5 bases, with 9 bases between. This CDR3 has 14 residues. The CDR3 reads CASSLRGGTGELFF. The CDR3 nucleotides are TGTGCCAGCAGCTTACGTGGGGGGACCGGGGAGCTGTTTTTT.

Written as DNA, the CDR3 is TGCGCCAGCAGCTTCCCAGAGACTAGCGGGGGGATGACCGGGGAGCTGTTTTTT. Residues: CASSFPETSGGMTGELFF. The chain carries TRBV5-1 and TRBJ2-2; TRBD2 aligns across 13 bases. CDR3 size: 18 residues. V shed 2 bases and J 5 bases; nucleotides not matched to a gene: 9. Germline V gives CDR1 SGHRS, CDR2 YFSETQ.

The J gene is TRBJ1-6, the V gene TRBV5-1; 7 bases match TRBD1. The ends lost 3 bases at V and 3 bases at J; junction bases unmatched: 3. Germline-derived CDR1 and CDR2 are SGHRS and YFSETQ. The CDR3 sequence is 15 residues long. The CDR3 region is CASSSRDSYNSPLHF. DNA of the CDR3: TGCGCCAGCAGCTCCCGGGACAGCTATAATTCACCCCTCCACTTT.

This chain joins TRBV28 and TRBJ1-4; D ambiguous. V dropped 3 bases and J dropped 0 bases, with 8 bases sitting between them. This CDR3 region has 15 residues. Germline loops: CDR1 MDHEN, CDR2 SYDVKM. The chain's CDR3 is CASSFQLATNEKLFF. In DNA form, the CDR3 reads TGTGCCAGCAGTTTCCAACTGGCAACTAATGAAAAACTGTTTTTT.

This rearrangement joins TRBV24-1 to TRBJ2-3, with D unresolved. This CDR3 has 17 amino acids. Germline V gene lookup returns CDR1 KGHDR and CDR2 SFDVKD. The ends were cut back, 9 bases at V and 4 bases at J, with 25 bases in the middle. Written as DNA, the CDR3 is TGTGCCACCGGTGGAGCCGAGGTCTACCTAGGTCCAGATACGCAGTATTTT. Encoded protein: CATGGAEVYLGPDTQYF.

This clone was picked up a small number of times. This rearrangement joins TRBV19 to TRBJ1-5; 10 nucleotides align to TRBD1. Germline loops: CDR1 LNHDA, CDR2 SQIVND (reference sequence). This CDR3 comprises 17 residues. Unmatched junction bases numbered 12, after V lost 10 bases and J lost 0 bases. The CDR3 DNA is TGTGCCACCCTAAACCGGGACAGGGGTAATAGCAATCAGCCCCAGCATTTT. It encodes CATLNRDRGNSNQPQHF.

This chain links TRBV5-1 with TRBJ2-5, with 14 bases matching TRBD2. Germline V gene data show CDR1 as SGHRS and CDR2 as YFSETQ. CDR3 size: 14 residues. Trimming removed 5 bases from V and 5 bases from J; junction bases left unmatched: 2. This CDR3 reads CASRGLAGEETQYF. The CDR3 DNA reads as TGCGCCAGCAGGGGACTAGCGGGAGAGGAGACCCAGTACTTC.

The rearrangement joins TRBV6-6 to TRBJ1-4, with D unclear. The V end was cut by 5 bases, the J end by 3 bases, with 13 bases between. CDR1 MNHNY and CDR2 SVGAGI come from the germline V gene (reference sequence). The CDR3 contains 15 residues. CDR3 coding DNA: TGTGCCAGCAGTCCCACCCGGCGGCCTAATGAAAAACTGTTTTTT. Amino acids: CASSPTRRPNEKLFF.

This chain uses TRBV7-9 with TRBJ2-6; perhaps TRBD2 as D (5 bases). The ends were cut back, 1 base at V and 0 bases at J, with 7 bases in the middle. Germline V gene data show CDR1 as SEHNR and CDR2 as FQNEAQ (reference sequence). CDR3 size: 16 residues. CDR3 amino acids: CASSLGRGSGANVLTF. In DNA form, the CDR3 reads TGTGCCAGCAGCTTAGGTCGGGGCTCTGGGGCCAACGTCCTGACTTTC.

This clone has just a few counts. V usage is TRBV7-9 and J usage is TRBJ1-5, with D perhaps matching TRBD1 (6 bases). This CDR3 region has 15 residues. Trimming shortened V by 1 base and J by 0 bases, and 7 bases separated the two germline ends. CDR1 is SEHNR, CDR2 FQNEAQ, per germline (reference sequence). CDR3 loop: CASSLGTASNQPQHF. The CDR3 DNA sequence: TGTGCCAGCAGCTTAGGGACAGCTAGCAATCAGCCCCAGCATTTT.

CDR3: CASSLGLAGGLDEQFF. The CDR3 region has the DNA TGTGCCAGCAGCTTAGGGCTAGCGGGGGGCCTGGATGAGCAGTTCTTC. The V call is TRBV7-2, the J call TRBJ2-1; 11 bases fit TRBD2. The junction had 7 bases not matched to a gene; V was cut back by 1 base and J by 8 bases. The germline V gene has CDR1 SGHTA and CDR2 FQGNSA. This CDR3 spans 16 amino acids.

This chain joins TRBV18 and TRBJ2-5, with D perhaps matching TRBD1 (5 bases). Germline V gene sequence: CDR1 KGHSH, CDR2 LQKENI. This CDR3 spans 13 amino acids. V shed 6 bases and J shed 5 bases, with 13 bases lying between them. The CDR3 DNA follows: TGTGCCAGCTCCAGGGTGGGGCTGGAGACCCAGTACTTC. This sequence encodes CASSRVGLETQYF.

The J gene is TRBJ1-2, the V gene TRBV12-3 or TRBV12-4; no firm D call. CDR3 size: 13 residues. The V end was cut by 7 bases, the J end by 4 bases, with 13 bases between. CDR3 region: CASNVQLSYGYTF. CDR3 in DNA: TGTGCCAGCAACGTACAGCTTTCCTATGGCTACACCTTC.

The J gene is TRBJ1-5, the V gene TRBV6-2 or TRBV6-3; 9 nucleotides agree with TRBD1. Germline assignment: CDR1 MNHEY and CDR2 SVGEGT. This CDR3 is 16 amino acids long. The V and J ends lost 5 bases and 3 bases, in that order; junction bases with no gene match: 8. The CDR3 bases are TGTGCCAGCAGTGACCCGGGACAGGGTGCCAATCAGCCCCAGCATTTT. This translates into CASSDPGQGANQPQHF.

V and J are TRBV28 and TRBJ2-1; tentative D call: TRBD2 (5 bases). V was shortened by 3 bases and J by 0 bases, with 9 bases between the two germline ends. The germline gives CDR1 MDHEN, CDR2 SYDVKM. The CDR3 extends over 15 amino acids. The CDR3: CASSFGGYSYNEQFF. CDR3 nucleotide sequence: TGTGCCAGCAGTTTTGGAGGTTACTCCTACAATGAGCAGTTCTTC.